The T cell receptor (beta chain) described here comes from a study of shared clonotypes between healthy human individuals. Study details: The donor pool was made up of two women and a few men aged 18 to 49. Study results and limitations: The naive CD4 repertoires of several donors were compared, and approximately 5% of clonotypes were shared. Non-shared clonotypes were found to have lower generation probabilities than the clonotypes that were shared by all four of the sorted-subset donors.

Naive CD8 cells were CD45RO-negative, positively selected for CCR7, excluding terminally differentiated effector memory CD45RA+ cells. The donors were all Caucasian adults (living in Nashville, Tennessee). Comment on this clone: The antigen remains undetermined.

The data were produced by immunoSEQ multiplex PCR, yet TCRdb's version contains in-frame clones alone and is incomplete. The data contain hundreds of thousands of clones, 95% of them seen just once; the ten biggest clones take up over 0.1%. Germline-derived CDR1 and CDR2 are SGHTA and FQGNSA. The CDR3 is 14 amino acids. The germline V and J ends were trimmed by 5 bases and 2 bases, with 13 bases remaining between them. The sequence was collected from a woman aged 25 to 39 in good health. Sequenced sample: naive CD8+ T cells sorted from blood. The J gene is TRBJ2-7, the V gene TRBV7-2; a possible D gene is TRBD1 (6 bases). CDR3 in amino acids: CASSTRDIPYEQYF. The CDR3 DNA reads TGTGCCAGCAGCACCCGGGACATACCCTACGAGCAGTACTTC.